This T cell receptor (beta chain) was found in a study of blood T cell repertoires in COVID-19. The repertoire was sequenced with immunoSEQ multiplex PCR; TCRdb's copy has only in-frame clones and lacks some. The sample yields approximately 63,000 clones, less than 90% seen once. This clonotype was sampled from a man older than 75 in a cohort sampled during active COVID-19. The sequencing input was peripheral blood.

The CDR3 DNA sequence: TGCAGCCTGGACAGCGGTATCACAGATACGCAGTATTTT. Translating it yields CSLDSGITDTQYF. This sequence joins TRBV29-1 and TRBJ2-3, with D possibly matching TRBD1 (6 bases). Germline loops: CDR1 SQVTM, CDR2 ANQGSEA. The length of the CDR3 is 13 residues. V dropped 8 bases and J dropped 2 bases, with 14 bases sitting between them.